The sequence of this T cell receptor beta chain was determined in a study of cytomegalovirus exposure and HLA in healthy donors. As for the study in general: Counted in an early data release were 75 million to 85 million unique TCRs from HLA-typed donors. Study results and caveats: Across all donors, roughly uniform sequencing depth was an assumption of the presence/absence analyses. The classifier, whose performance was assessed in both the original and validation cohorts, reportedly diagnosed cytomegalovirus status with high specificity and sensitivity. In a later analysis, TCR beta V- and J-gene trimming was associated with a missense DCLRE1C variant.

Germline assignment: CDR1 MNHEY and CDR2 SMNVEV (reference sequence). CDR3 length: 13 amino acids. V lost 6 bases and J lost 3, with 11 bases in between. In the PCR, 60 Vbeta and 13 Jbeta primers were used. Libraries were prepared by immunoSEQ multiplex PCR; TCRdb keeps only in-frame clonotypes and omits some of them. The sample lists 100,000 to 130,000 clones; around 77% were seen once. In regard to this clone: Antigen: not known.

Sequenced material: PBMCs. The sequence derives from a male donor in good health and CMV-seronegative. The chain carries TRBV27 and TRBJ1-2; the D gene is possibly TRBD1 (6 bases). The CDR3: CASSPRGHYGYTF. The DNA for the CDR3 is TGTGCCAGCAGCCCCAGGGGCCACTATGGCTACACCTTC.